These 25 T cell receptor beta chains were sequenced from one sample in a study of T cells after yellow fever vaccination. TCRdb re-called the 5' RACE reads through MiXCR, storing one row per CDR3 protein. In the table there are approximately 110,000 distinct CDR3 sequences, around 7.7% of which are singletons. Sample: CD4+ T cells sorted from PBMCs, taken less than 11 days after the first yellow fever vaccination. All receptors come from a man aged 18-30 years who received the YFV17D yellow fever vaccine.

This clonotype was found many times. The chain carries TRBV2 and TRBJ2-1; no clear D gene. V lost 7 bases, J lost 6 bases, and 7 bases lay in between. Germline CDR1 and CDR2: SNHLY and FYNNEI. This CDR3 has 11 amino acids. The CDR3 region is CASTLANEQFF. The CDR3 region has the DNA TGTGCCAGCACCCTGGCCAATGAGCAGTTCTTC.

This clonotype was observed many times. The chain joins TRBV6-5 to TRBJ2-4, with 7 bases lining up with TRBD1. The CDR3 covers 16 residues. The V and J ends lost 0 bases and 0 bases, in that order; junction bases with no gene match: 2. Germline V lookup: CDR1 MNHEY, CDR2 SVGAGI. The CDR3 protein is CASSYSGQLAKNIQYF. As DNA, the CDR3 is TGTGCCAGCAGTTACTCGGGACAGCTAGCCAAAAACATTCAGTACTTC.

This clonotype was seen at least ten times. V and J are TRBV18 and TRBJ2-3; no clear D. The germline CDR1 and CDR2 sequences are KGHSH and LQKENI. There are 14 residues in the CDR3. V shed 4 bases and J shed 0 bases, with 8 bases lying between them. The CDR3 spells CASSQGRSTDTQYF. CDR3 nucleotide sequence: TGTGCCAGCTCACAGGGCCGTAGCACAGATACGCAGTATTTT.

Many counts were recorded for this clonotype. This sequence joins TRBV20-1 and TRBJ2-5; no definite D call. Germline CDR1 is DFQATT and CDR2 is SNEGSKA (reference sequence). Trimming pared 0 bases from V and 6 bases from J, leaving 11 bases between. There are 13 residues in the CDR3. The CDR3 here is CSARESGPKTQYF. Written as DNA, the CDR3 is TGCAGTGCTAGAGAAAGTGGCCCAAAGACCCAGTACTTC.

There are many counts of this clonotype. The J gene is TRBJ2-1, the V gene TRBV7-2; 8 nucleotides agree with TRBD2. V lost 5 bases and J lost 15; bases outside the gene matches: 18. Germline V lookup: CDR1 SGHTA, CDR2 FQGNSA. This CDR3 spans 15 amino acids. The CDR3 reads CASSNTPPPGTRVFF. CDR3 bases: TGTGCCAGCAGCAACACCCCTCCCCCCGGGACTAGGGTGTTCTTC.

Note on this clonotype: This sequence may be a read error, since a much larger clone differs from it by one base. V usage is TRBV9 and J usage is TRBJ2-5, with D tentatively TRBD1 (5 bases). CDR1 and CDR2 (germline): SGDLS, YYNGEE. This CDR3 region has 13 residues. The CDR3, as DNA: TGTGCCAGCCGCGTCGGCAGGGAAGAGACCCAGTACTTC. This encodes CASRVGREETQYF.

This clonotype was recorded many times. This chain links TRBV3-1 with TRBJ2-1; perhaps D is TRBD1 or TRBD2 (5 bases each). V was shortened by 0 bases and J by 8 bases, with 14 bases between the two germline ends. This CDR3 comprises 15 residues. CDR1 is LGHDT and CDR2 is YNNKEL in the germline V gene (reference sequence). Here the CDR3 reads CASSQDAVRGHEQFF. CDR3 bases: TGTGCCAGCAGCCAAGACGCTGTGAGGGGACATGAGCAGTTCTTC.

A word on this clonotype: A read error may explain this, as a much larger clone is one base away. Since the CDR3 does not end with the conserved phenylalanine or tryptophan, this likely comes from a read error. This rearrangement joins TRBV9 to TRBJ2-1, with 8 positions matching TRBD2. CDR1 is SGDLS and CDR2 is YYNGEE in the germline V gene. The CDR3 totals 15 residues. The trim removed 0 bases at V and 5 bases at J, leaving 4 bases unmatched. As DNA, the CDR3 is TGTGCCAGCAGCGTAGGGGCGGGGGGCAACAATGAGCAGTTCCTC. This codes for CASSVGAGGNNEQFL.

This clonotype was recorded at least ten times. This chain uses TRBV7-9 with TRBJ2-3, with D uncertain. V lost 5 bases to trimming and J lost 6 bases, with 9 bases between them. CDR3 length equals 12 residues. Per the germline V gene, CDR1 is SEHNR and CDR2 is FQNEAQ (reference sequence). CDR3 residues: CASSISADTQYF. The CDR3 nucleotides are TGTGCCAGCAGCATTAGTGCGGATACGCAGTATTTT.

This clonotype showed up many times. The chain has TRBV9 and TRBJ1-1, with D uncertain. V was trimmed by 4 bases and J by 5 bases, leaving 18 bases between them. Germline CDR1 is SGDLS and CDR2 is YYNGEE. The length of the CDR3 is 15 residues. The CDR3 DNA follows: TGTGCCAGCAGCCCAGACACGAGGGTAGGGACTGAAGCTTTCTTT. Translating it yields CASSPDTRVGTEAFF.

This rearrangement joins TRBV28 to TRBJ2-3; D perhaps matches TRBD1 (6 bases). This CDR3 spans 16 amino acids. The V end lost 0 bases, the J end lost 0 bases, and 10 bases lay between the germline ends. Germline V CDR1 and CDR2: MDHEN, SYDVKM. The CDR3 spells CASSLWDSSSTDTQYF. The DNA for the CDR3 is TGTGCCAGCAGTTTATGGGACAGTTCTAGCACAGATACGCAGTATTTT.

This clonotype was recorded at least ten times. CDR3 nucleotides: TGTGCCACCAGCAGAGATCTAGGGTTCTTAAGCCCGGCCAGGGATGAGCAGTTCTTC. Its translation is CATSRDLGFLSPARDEQFF. The genes are TRBV15 and TRBJ2-1; possible D gene TRBD1, 5 bases. Germline lookup yields CDR1 LNHNV and CDR2 YYDKDF (reference sequence). This CDR3 contains 19 residues. V lost 0 bases and J 8 bases, leaving 26 bases between the germline ends.

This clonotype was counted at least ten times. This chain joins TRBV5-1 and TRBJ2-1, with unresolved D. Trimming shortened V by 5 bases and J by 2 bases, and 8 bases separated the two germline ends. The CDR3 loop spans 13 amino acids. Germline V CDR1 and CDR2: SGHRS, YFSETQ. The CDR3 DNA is TGCGCCAGCAGTCTGGAAACCTACAATGAGCAGTTCTTC. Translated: CASSLETYNEQFF.

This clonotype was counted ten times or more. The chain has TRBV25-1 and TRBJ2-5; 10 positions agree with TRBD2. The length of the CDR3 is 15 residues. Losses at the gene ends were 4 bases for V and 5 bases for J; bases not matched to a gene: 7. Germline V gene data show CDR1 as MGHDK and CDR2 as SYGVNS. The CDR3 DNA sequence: TGTGCCAGCAGTGCAGGTAGCGGGGGGCTGGAGACCCAGTACTTC. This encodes CASSAGSGGLETQYF.

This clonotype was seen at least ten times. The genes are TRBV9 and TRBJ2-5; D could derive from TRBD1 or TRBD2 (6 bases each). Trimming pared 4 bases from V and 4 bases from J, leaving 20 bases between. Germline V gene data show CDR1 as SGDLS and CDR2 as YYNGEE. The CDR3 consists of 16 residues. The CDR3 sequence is CASSRGSEGSGETQYF. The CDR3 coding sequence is TGTGCCAGCAGCAGGGGGTCGGAGGGTAGTGGAGAGACCCAGTACTTC.

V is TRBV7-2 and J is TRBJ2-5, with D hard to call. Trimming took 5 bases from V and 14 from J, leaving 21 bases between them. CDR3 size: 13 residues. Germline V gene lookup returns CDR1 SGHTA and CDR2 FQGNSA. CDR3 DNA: TGTGCCAGCAGCCCGAATCGAGTCCGCAACAAATACTTC. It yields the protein CASSPNRVRNKYF.

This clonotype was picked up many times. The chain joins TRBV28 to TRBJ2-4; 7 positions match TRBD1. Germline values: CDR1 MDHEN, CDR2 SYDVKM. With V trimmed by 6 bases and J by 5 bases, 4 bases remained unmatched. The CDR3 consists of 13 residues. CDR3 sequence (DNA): TGTGCCAGCAGCTTAACAGGGGAAAACATTCAGTACTTC. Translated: CASSLTGENIQYF. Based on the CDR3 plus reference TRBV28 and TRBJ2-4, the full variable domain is DVKVTQSSRYLVKRTGEKVFLECVQDMDHENMFWYRQDPGLGLRLIYFSYDVKMKEKGDIPEGYSVSREKKERFSLILESASTNQTSMYLCASSLTGENIQYFGAGTRLSVL.

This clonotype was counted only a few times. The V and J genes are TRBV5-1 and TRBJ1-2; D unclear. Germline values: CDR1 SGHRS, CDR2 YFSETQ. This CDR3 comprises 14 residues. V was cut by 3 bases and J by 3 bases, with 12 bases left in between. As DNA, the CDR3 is TGCGCCAGCAGCTACCCCGCCGGGGACTATGGCTACACCTTC. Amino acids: CASSYPAGDYGYTF.

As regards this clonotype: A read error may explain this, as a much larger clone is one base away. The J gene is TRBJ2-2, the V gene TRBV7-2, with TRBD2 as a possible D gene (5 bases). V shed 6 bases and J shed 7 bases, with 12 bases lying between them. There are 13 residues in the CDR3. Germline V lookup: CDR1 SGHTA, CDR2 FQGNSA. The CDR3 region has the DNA TGTGCCAGCAGACTAGTCGGAGGCGGGGAGCTGTTTTTT. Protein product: CASRLVGGGELFF.

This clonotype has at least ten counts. The CDR3 sequence is CASSRTSGPLQETQYF. The CDR3 nucleotides read TGTGCCAGCTCGCGGACTAGCGGGCCCCTCCAAGAGACCCAGTACTTC. The gene calls are TRBV18 and TRBJ2-5; TRBD2 aligns across 11 bases. CDR1 and CDR2 (germline): KGHSH, LQKENI. The CDR3 has 16 amino acids. The J segment lost 1 base and the V segment lost 6 bases, leaving 7 bases of the junction unmatched. Variable domain in full (rest from reference TRBV18 and TRBJ2-5): NAGVMQNPRHLVRRRGQEARLRCSPMKGHSHVYWYRQLPEEGLKFMVYLQKENIIDESGMPKERFSAEFPKEGPSILRIQQVVRGDSAAYFCASSRTSGPLQETQYFGPGTRLLVL.

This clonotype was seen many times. The CDR3 DNA is TGTGCCAGCACAGGAGGTTGGGCGGGCCACAATGAGCAGTTCTTC. It specifies CASTGGWAGHNEQFF. This chain connects TRBV6-2 or TRBV6-3 to TRBJ2-1; D may be TRBD2 (5 bases). Germline loops: CDR1 MNHEY, CDR2 SVGEGT. Trimming stripped 7 bases from V and 5 bases from J, with 18 bases between. The CDR3 is 15 residues long.

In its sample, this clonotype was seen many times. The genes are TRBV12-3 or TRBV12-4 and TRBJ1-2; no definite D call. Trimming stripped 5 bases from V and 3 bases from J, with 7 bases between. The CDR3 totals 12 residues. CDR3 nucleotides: TGTGCCAGCAGTGGGCCCTACTATGGCTACACCTTC. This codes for CASSGPYYGYTF.

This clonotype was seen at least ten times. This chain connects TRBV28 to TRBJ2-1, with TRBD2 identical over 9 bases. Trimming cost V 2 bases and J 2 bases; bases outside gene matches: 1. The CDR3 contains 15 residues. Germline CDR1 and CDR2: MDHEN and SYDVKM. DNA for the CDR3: TGTGCCAGCAGTTTAGCGGGGGGGCCCTACAATGAGCAGTTCTTC. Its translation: CASSLAGGPYNEQFF.

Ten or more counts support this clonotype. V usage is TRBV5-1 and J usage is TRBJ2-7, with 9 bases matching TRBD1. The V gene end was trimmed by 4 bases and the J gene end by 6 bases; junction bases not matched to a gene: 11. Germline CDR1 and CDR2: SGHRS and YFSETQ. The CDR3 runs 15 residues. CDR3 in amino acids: CASSQPGTGQTEQYF. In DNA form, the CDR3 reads TGCGCCAGCAGCCAACCCGGGACAGGGCAAACCGAGCAGTACTTC.

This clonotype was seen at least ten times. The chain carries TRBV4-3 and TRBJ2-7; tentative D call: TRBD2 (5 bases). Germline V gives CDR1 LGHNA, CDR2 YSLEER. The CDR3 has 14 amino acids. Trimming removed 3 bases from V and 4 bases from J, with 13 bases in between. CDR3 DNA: TGCGCCAGCAGCCACACGGTAGAGCGGTACGAGCAGTACTTC. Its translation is CASSHTVERYEQYF.